Listed here are 17 T cell receptor beta chains from one sample, sequenced in a study of cytomegalovirus exposure and HLA in healthy donors. In the PCR, 60 Vbeta and 13 Jbeta primers were used. Only in-frame clones appear in the TCRdb table, and some are missing; sequencing was by immunoSEQ multiplex PCR. The sample records 100,000 to 150,000 clones, about three quarters being singletons. The sequencing input was PBMCs. These receptors came from a woman in her thirties or forties in good health and CMV-seropositive.

CDR3 sequence: CSDRTGSLEAFF. CDR3 DNA sequence: TGCAGCGACCGCACAGGTTCCCTCGAAGCTTTCTTT. V gene TRBV29-1 combines with J gene TRBJ1-1; D is possibly TRBD1 (5 bases). The germline V gene has CDR1 SQVTM and CDR2 ANQGSEA. This CDR3 is 12 amino acids long. With 7 bases removed from V and 8 bases from J, the gap between germline ends came to 17 bases.

This chain joins TRBV5-1 and TRBJ1-6, with D tentatively TRBD1 (6 bases). This CDR3 is built from 18 residues. The ends were cut back, 3 bases at V and 6 bases at J, with 22 bases in the middle. The germline V gene encodes CDR1 SGHRS and CDR2 YFSETQ. The DNA for the CDR3 is TGCGCCAGCAGCTCACCATCCCAGGGGTCTCCGCTTAATTCACCCCTCCACTTT. This translates into CASSSPSQGSPLNSPLHF. The complete variable domain, with remaining parts taken from reference TRBV5-1 and TRBJ1-6, reads KAGVTQTPRYLIKTRGQQVTLSCSPISGHRSVSWYQQTPGQGLQFLFEYFSETQRNKGNFPGRFSGRQFSNSRSEMNVSTLELGDSALYLCASSSPSQGSPLNSPLHFGNGTRLTVT.

The chain recombines TRBV19 with TRBJ1-5; D unresolved. V was trimmed by 9 bases and J by 3 bases, leaving 15 bases between them. The CDR3 sequence is 14 residues long. The germline CDR1 and CDR2 sequences are LNHDA and SQIVND (reference sequence). The CDR3 DNA reads TGTGCCAGCCGGAGGGCAGGAATCAATCAGCCCCAGCATTTT. This translates into CASRRAGINQPQHF.

The chain carries TRBV2 and TRBJ2-5, with TRBD2 as a possible D gene (5 bases). The CDR3 spans 18 residues. The germline V gene has CDR1 SNHLY and CDR2 FYNNEI. V was trimmed by 7 bases and J by 2 bases, leaving 26 bases between them. The DNA of the CDR3 is TGTGCCAGCACCCTCACCGGGATGGTGGCTACCGTACAAGAGACCCAGTACTTC. As protein: CASTLTGMVATVQETQYF.

The V gene is TRBV14, the J gene TRBJ1-1, with 9 nucleotides matching TRBD1. CDR1 is SGHDN, CDR2 FVKESK, per germline. The CDR3 runs to 15 residues. Trimming took 3 bases from V and 4 from J; bases not matched to a gene: 6. The chain's CDR3 is CASSQRQGVGTEAFF. In DNA form, the CDR3 reads TGTGCCAGCAGCCAGAGACAGGGGGTCGGCACTGAAGCTTTCTTT.

The chain uses TRBV27 and TRBJ2-1; TRBD2 matches at 8 bases. This CDR3 is built from 14 residues. From germline, CDR1 is MNHEY and CDR2 SMNVEV (reference sequence). The ends lost 5 bases at V and 3 bases at J; junction bases unmatched: 3. CDR3 sequence: CASSQAGVYNEQFF. Here the CDR3 DNA reads TGTGCCAGCAGTCAAGCGGGGGTCTACAATGAGCAGTTCTTC.

The chain links TRBV29-1 to TRBJ2-7; the D gene is possibly TRBD2 (6 bases). This CDR3 is 13 amino acids long. With 4 bases removed from V and 2 bases from J, the gap between germline ends came to 12 bases. Germline lookup yields CDR1 SQVTM and CDR2 ANQGSEA. The CDR3 reads CSVGEAPAYEQYF. In DNA form, the CDR3 reads TGCAGCGTTGGGGAGGCACCGGCCTACGAGCAGTACTTC.

The chain recombines TRBV14 with TRBJ2-1, with 10 bases aligning to TRBD2. The CDR3 loop spans 15 amino acids. CDR1 SGHDN and CDR2 FVKESK come from the germline V gene. The J segment lost 7 bases and the V segment lost 7 bases, leaving 10 bases of the junction unmatched. The CDR3 region is CASNGLAGGRNEQFF. The CDR3 DNA reads TGTGCCAGCAATGGGTTAGCGGGGGGAAGGAATGAGCAGTTCTTC.

The rearrangement uses TRBV6-5 and TRBJ1-2; a weak D match, TRBD1 (6 bases). V lost 6 bases, J lost 4 bases, and 12 bases lay in between. Germline assignment: CDR1 MNHEY and CDR2 SVGAGI. The CDR3 covers 13 residues. The DNA for the CDR3 is TGTGCCAGCAGCGGACAGACTTCCTATGGCTACACCTTC. This gives the protein CASSGQTSYGYTF.

This clone occurred a few times. The chain combines TRBV7-9 with TRBJ1-1; D not certain. CDR3 length: 13 residues. Trimming cost V 11 bases and J 3 bases, with 16 bases left between them. The germline V gene encodes CDR1 SEHNR and CDR2 FQNEAQ (reference sequence). The CDR3 nucleotides are TGTGCCTCTCACCCCCGGGGAGACACTGAAGCTTTCTTT. It yields the protein CASHPRGDTEAFF.

This clone was seen more than once but under ten times. The chain combines TRBV7-3 with TRBJ1-1; D gene ambiguous. This CDR3 contains 15 residues. Trimming took 2 bases from V and 2 from J, leaving 12 bases between them. Looked up from germline, CDR1 is SGHTA and CDR2 is FQGTGA. The CDR3 protein is CASSLLGGINTEAFF. In DNA form, the CDR3 reads TGTGCCAGCAGCTTATTGGGAGGGATTAACACTGAAGCTTTCTTT.

The V and J genes are TRBV5-6 and TRBJ1-1, with D unclear. V was cut by 0 bases and J by 3 bases, with 15 bases left in between. CDR1 and CDR2 from the germline V gene are SGHDT and YYEEEE. This CDR3 contains 16 residues. The chain's CDR3 is CASSLGAFGGYTEAFF. The CDR3 DNA sequence: TGTGCCAGCAGCTTGGGGGCATTCGGCGGGTACACTGAAGCTTTCTTT.

The chain uses TRBV4-2 and TRBJ2-6; TRBD2 might be the D (6 bases). There are 17 residues in the CDR3. The ends were cut back, 0 bases at V and 0 bases at J, with 9 bases in the middle. The V gene's germline CDR1 is LGHNA and CDR2 YNFKEQ. The CDR3 region has the DNA TGTGCCAGCAGCCAAGATGGGAGGAGCTCTGGGGCCAACGTCCTGACTTTC. Translation gives CASSQDGRSSGANVLTF.

The chain uses TRBV19 and TRBJ1-1, with D possibly matching TRBD1 (6 bases). Germline CDR1 and CDR2: LNHDA and SQIVND (reference sequence). This CDR3 is 13 amino acids long. The V end was cut by 5 bases, the J end by 5 bases, with 12 bases between. CDR3 DNA: TGTGCCAGTAGTGTGGCAGGGGCTACTGAAGCTTTCTTT. It codes for CASSVAGATEAFF.

The chain couples TRBV7-9 to TRBJ1-4; TRBD1 aligns across 8 bases. Per the germline V gene, CDR1 is SEHNR and CDR2 is FQNEAQ (reference sequence). J was trimmed by 7 bases and V by 1 base; bases with no gene match: 2. This CDR3 spans 14 amino acids. The CDR3 sequence: CASSLGTGSEKLFF. The CDR3 bases are TGTGCCAGCAGCTTAGGGACAGGGAGTGAAAAACTGTTTTTT. Using reference TRBV7-9 and TRBJ1-4 for the parts outside the CDR3, the full variable domain is DTGVSQNPRHKITKRGQNVTFRCDPISEHNRLYWYRQTLGQGPEFLTYFQNEAQLEKSRLLSDRFSAERPKGSFSTLEIQRTEQGDSAMYLCASSLGTGSEKLFFGSGTQLSVL.

This clone was detected only once. The rearrangement links TRBV29-1 to TRBJ2-2; maybe TRBD1 (6 bases). Germline V gene sequence: CDR1 SQVTM, CDR2 ANQGSEA. V shed 3 bases and J shed 4 bases, with 9 bases lying between them. CDR3 length equals 13 residues. CDR3 bases: TGCAGCGTTGACAGGGGCCCCACCGGGGAGCTGTTTTTT. Its protein is CSVDRGPTGELFF.

The chain uses TRBV5-1 and TRBJ1-2; 9 nucleotides align to TRBD1. CDR3 length: 13 amino acids. After removal of 2 bases from V and 5 bases from J, the junction contained 1 base not matched to a gene. Per germline, CDR1 SGHRS and CDR2 YFSETQ. In DNA form, the CDR3 reads TGCGCCAGCAGCTTAGGGACAGGGTATGGCTACACCTTC. Amino acids: CASSLGTGYGYTF.